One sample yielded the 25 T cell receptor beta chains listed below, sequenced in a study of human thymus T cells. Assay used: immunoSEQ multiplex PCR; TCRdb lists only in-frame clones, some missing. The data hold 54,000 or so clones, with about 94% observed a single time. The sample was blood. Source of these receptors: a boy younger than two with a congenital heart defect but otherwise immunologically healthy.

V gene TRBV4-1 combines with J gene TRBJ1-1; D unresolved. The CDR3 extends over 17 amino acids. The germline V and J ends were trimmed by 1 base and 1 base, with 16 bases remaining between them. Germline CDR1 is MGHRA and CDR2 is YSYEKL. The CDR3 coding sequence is TGCGCCAGCAGCCAAGCGGTACAGAGTCGACGGAACACTGAAGCTTTCTTT. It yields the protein CASSQAVQSRRNTEAFF.

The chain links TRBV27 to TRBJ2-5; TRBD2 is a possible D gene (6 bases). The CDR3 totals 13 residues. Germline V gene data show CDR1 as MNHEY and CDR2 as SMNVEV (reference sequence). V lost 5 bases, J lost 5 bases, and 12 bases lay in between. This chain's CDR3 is CASSHPRGETQYF. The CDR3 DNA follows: TGTGCCAGCAGTCACCCCCGGGGGGAGACCCAGTACTTC.

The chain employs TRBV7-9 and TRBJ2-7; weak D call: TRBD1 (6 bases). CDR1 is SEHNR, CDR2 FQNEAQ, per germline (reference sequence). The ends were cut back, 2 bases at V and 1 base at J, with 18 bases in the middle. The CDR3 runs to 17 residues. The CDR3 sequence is CASSLYQMTGRSYEQYF. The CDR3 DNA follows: TGTGCCAGCAGCTTATATCAGATGACAGGAAGGTCCTACGAGCAGTACTTC.

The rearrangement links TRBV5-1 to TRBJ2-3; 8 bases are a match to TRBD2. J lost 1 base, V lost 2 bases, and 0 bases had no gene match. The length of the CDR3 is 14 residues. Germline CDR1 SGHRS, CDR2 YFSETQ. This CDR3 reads CASSLLAGTDTQYF. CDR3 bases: TGCGCCAGCAGCTTACTAGCGGGCACAGATACGCAGTATTTT.

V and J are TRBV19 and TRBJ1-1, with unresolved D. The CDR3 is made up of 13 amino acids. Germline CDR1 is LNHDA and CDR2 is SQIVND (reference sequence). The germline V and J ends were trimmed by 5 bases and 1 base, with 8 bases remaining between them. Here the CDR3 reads CASSAWKNTEAFF. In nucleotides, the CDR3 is TGTGCCAGTAGTGCCTGGAAGAACACTGAAGCTTTCTTT.

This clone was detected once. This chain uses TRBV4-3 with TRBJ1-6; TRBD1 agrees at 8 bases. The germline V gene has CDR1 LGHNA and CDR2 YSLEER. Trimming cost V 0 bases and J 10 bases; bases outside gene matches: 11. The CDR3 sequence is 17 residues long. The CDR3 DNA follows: TGCGCCAGCAGCCAAGATTTCGGCAGGGGGCTGGGATCACCCCTCCACTTT. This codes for CASSQDFGRGLGSPLHF.

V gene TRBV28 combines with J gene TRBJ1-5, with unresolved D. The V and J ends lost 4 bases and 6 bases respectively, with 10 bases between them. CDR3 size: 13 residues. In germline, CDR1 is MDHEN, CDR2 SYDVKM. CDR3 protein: CASSWPGAQPQHF. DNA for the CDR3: TGTGCCAGCAGTTGGCCAGGCGCTCAGCCCCAGCATTTT.

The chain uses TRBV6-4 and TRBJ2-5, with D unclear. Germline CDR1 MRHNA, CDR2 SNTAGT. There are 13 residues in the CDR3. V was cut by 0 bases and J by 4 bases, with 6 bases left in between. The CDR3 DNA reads TGTGCCAGCAGTGACTCAGGCAGAGAGACCCAGTACTTC. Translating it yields CASSDSGRETQYF.

CDR3 bases: TGTGCCAGCAGTGAAAGGGCTGAAGCTTTCTTT. The encoded protein is CASSERAEAFF. The J gene is TRBJ1-1, the V gene TRBV2; D remains unclear. The CDR3 is made up of 11 amino acids. V was pared by 2 bases and J by 6 bases, with 4 bases between. Germline assignment: CDR1 SNHLY and CDR2 FYNNEI. Combining the CDR3 with reference TRBV2 and TRBJ1-1 gives the whole variable domain EPEVTQTPSHQVTQMGQEVILRCVPISNHLYFYWYRQILGQKVEFLVSFYNNEISEKSEIFDDQFSVERPDGSNFTLKIRSTKLEDSAMYFCASSERAEAFFGQGTRLTVV.

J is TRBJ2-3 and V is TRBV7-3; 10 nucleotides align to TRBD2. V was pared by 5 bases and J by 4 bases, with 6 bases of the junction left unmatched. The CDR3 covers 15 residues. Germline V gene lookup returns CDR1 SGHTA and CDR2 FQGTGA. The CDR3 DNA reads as TGTGCCAGCAGCCCCAGCGGGGGGGCCGCAGATACGCAGTATTTT. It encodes CASSPSGGAADTQYF.

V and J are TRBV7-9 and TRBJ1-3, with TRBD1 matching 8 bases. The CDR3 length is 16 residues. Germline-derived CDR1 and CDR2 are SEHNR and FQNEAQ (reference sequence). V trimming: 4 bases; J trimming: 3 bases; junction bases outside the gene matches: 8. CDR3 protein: CASSSVRGRGGNTIYF. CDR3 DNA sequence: TGTGCCAGCAGCTCAGTCAGGGGGCGAGGTGGAAACACCATATATTTT. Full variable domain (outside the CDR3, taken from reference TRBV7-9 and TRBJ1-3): DTGVSQNPRHKITKRGQNVTFRCDPISEHNRLYWYRQTLGQGPEFLTYFQNEAQLEKSRLLSDRFSAERPKGSFSTLEIQRTEQGDSAMYLCASSSVRGRGGNTIYFGEGSWLTVV.

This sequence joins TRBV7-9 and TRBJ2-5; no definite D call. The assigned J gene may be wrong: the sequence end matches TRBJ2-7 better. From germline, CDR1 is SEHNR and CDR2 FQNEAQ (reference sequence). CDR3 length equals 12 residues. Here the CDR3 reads CASSSTSYEQYF. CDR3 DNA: TGTGCCAGCAGCTCGACCTCCTACGAGCAGTACTTC.

CDR3 sequence (DNA): TGCGCCAGCAGCCAAGTTGCAGAGATGAACACTGAAGCTTTCTTT. Its translation: CASSQVAEMNTEAFF. The rearrangement uses TRBV4-1 and TRBJ1-1, with D uncertain. The CDR3 has 15 amino acids. Germline V lookup: CDR1 MGHRA, CDR2 YSYEKL. Trimming took off 1 base at V and 0 bases at J, with 9 bases between the two ends.

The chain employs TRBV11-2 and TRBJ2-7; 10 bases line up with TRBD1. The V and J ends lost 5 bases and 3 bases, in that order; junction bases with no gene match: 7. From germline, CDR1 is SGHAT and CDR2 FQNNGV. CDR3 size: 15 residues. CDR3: CASSPGDRGYYEQYF. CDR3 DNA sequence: TGTGCCAGCAGCCCCGGGGACAGGGGATACTACGAGCAGTACTTC. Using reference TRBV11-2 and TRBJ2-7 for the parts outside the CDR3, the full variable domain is EAGVAQSPRYKIIEKRQSVAFWCNPISGHATLYWYQQILGQGPKLLIQFQNNGVVDDSQLPKDRFSAERLKGVDSTLKIQPAKLEDSAVYLCASSPGDRGYYEQYFGPGTRLTVT.

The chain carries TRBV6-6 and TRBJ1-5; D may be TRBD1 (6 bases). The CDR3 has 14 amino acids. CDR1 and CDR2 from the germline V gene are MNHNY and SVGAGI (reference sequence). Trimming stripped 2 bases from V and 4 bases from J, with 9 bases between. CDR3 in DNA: TGTGCCAGCAGTTACACAGGACAGAATCAGCCCCAGCATTTT. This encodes CASSYTGQNQPQHF.

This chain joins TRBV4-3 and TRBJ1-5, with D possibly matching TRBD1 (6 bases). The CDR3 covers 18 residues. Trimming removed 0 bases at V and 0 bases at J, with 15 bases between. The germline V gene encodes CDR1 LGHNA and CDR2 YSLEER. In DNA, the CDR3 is TGCGCCAGCAGCCAAGATGCTGCAGGGGCGTATAGCAATCAGCCCCAGCATTTT. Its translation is CASSQDAAGAYSNQPQHF.

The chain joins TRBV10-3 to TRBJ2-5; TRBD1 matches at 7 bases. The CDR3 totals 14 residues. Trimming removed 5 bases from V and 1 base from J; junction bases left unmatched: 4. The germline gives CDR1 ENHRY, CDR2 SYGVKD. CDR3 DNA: TGTGCCATCAGTCGCGACAGGGCCCAAGAGACCCAGTACTTC. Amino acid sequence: CAISRDRAQETQYF.

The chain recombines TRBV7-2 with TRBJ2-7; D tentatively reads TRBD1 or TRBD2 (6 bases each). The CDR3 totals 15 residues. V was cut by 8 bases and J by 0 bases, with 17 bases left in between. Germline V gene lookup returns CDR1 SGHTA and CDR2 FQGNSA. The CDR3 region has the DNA TGTGCCAGCCGACTTTCCGGAGGGGGCTCCTACGAGCAGTACTTC. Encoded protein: CASRLSGGGSYEQYF.

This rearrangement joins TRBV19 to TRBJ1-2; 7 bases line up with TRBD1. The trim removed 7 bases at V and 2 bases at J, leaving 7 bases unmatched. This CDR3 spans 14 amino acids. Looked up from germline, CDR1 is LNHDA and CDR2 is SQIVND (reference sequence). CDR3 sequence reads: CASTPGQLNYGYTF. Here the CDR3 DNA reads TGTGCCAGTACCCCGGGACAGCTAAACTATGGCTACACCTTC.

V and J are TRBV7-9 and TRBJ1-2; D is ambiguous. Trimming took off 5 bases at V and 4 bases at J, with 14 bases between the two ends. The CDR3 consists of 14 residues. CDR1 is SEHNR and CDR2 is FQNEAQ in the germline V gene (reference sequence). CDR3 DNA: TGTGCCAGCAGCCCTACCCCCGACATCTATGGCTACACCTTC. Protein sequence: CASSPTPDIYGYTF.

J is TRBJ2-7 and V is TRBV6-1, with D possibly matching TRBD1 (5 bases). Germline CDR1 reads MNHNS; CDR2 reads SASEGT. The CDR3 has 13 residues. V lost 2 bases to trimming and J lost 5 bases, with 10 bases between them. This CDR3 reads CASSERGRDEQYF. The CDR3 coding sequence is TGTGCCAGCAGTGAAAGGGGAAGAGACGAGCAGTACTTC.

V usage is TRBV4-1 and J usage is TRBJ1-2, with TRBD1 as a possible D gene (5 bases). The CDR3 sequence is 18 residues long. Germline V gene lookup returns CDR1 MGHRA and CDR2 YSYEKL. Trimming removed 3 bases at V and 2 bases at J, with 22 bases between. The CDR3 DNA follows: TGCGCCAGCAGCCATTCTACCAGGGACCCCCAGGGAAACTATGGCTACACCTTC. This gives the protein CASSHSTRDPQGNYGYTF.

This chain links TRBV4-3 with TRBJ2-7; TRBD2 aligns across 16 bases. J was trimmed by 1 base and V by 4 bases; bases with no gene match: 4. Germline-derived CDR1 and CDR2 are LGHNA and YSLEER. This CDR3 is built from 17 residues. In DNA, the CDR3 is TGCGCCAGCAGCCTGGGACTAGCGGGGGGGGTTTCCTACGAGCAGTACTTC. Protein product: CASSLGLAGGVSYEQYF.

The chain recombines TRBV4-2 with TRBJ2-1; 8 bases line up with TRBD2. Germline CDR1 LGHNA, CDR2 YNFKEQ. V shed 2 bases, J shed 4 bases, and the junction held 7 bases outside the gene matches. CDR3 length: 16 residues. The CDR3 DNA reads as TGTGCCAGCAGCCAACTCCGCCGGGGGGGGTACAATGAGCAGTTCTTC. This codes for CASSQLRRGGYNEQFF.

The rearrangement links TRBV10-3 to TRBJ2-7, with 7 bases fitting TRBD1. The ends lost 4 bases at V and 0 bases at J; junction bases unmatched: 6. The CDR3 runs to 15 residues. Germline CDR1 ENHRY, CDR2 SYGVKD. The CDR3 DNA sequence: TGTGCCATCAGTGCTGGACAGGTTAGCTCCTACGAGCAGTACTTC. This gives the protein CAISAGQVSSYEQYF.